This TCR beta chain appears in the sequencing data of a study of blood T cells in healthy people across ages. Unmatched junction bases numbered 9, after V lost 4 bases and J lost 2 bases. The CDR3 is 17 amino acids. With a J-beta primer mix and a sample-barcoded 5' primer, a second PCR ran about 7 to 12 cycles. TCRdb reprocessed the 5' RACE reads via MiXCR and lists one record per CDR3 protein. The table has roughly 1,100,000 distinct CDR3 sequences, about 23% seen once. Regarding the study as a whole: PBMCs that were unsorted prevented a conclusive naive versus antigen-experienced comparison.

This clonotype has more than one count but fewer than ten. As yet, its antigen is unknown. These data were also reused for a study on T cells of mothers and their children.

The sequencing input was blood. V gene TRBV5-7 combines with J gene TRBJ2-6; 7 positions match TRBD1. Being an ORF, TRBV5-7 has a function that is uncertain. The source is a girl between 2 and 10 years old in good health. The CDR3 loop reads CASSLRQGWPGANVLTF. CDR3 coding DNA: TGTGCCAGCAGCCTTCGACAGGGATGGCCTGGGGCCAACGTCCTGACTTTC.